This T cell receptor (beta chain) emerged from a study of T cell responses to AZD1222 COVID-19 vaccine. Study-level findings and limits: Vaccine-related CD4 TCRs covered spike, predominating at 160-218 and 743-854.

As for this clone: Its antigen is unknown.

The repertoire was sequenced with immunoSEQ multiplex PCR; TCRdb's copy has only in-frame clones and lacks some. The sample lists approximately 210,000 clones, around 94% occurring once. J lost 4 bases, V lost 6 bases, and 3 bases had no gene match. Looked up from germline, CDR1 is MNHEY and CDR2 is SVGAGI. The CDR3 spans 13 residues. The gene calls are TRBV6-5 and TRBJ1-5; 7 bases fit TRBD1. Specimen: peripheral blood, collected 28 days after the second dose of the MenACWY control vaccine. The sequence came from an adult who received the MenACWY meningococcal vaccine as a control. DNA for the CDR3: TGTGCCAGCAGCCGGACAGGTAATCAGCCCCAGCATTTT. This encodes CASSRTGNQPQHF.